Listed here is a single T cell receptor beta chain. What this receptor recognizes is not known. Base qualities are missing; no much larger clone stands one base away. TCRbeta CDR3 regions were amplified from genomic DNA by means of the immunoSEQ Assay, a bias-controlled multiplex PCR. Regarding the original processing steps: Nucleated cell counts per sample were estimated from amplification of reference gene primers within the assay. Sequence reads were collapsed and filtered to measure the absolute abundance of every unique TCRbeta CDR3 rearrangement. Productive Simpson clonality was computed per sample as the square root of Simpson's diversity index over productive rearrangements. TCRdb stores this immuneACCESS table with in-frame sequences only. Part of the clones is absent; in the studies checked, under half of the shortfall reflects unresolved V genes, and no reason is known for the rest. D and trimming were read from the DNA, whereas the V and J calls and clone size are those reported in that table. The sample table lists over 120,000 clones, about 87% of them with a count of one. The biggest ten clones account for 1.5% to 2% of the sample.

The sample is drawn from a study of blood T cell repertoires in COVID-19 (dated by TCRdb to the early 2020s). For context, the study as a whole: Samples covering the acute and convalescent phases of COVID-19 were provided by collaborators in the United States, Italy and Spain. Where available, HLA class I and class II types were taken from metadata supplied by the sample provider and were not determined by assay-based typing. The sample metadata nearly always contained a de-identified subject ID, COVID-19 status, age in years and sex. The dataset comprised deeply sampled blood TCRbeta repertoires from subjects exposed to, actively infected with, or recovered from COVID-19. The samples were drawn from the first 160 participants of the ongoing ImmuneRACE study and from 1,254 subjects provided by 6 global collaborators. The material from the prospective study consisted of cDNA or gDNA derived from T cells, B-cell-depleted T cells, or PBMCs. The repertoires were released in a freely available public database meant as a resource for research on the immune response to SARS-CoV-2. The study at large found these results: The quantity of clinical and demographic metadata differed by source and by participant and was supplied without curation.

The collaborating institutions used their own protocols to collect whole blood in K2EDTA tubes. For TCRbeta analysis, collaborator samples were shipped as frozen whole blood, as isolated PBMCs, or as DNA extracted from either sample type. The CDR1 and CDR2 encoded by the germline V gene are KGHSH and LQKENI. Clipping removes 1 base from V and 5 bases from J, with 7 as the unmatched junction base count. Its CDR3 holds 16 amino acids, cysteine through phenylalanine. Only the CDR3 part of the read is kept: 48 bases, read in frame from the first base. The source material was peripheral blood. The TCR was taken from a woman aged 50 to 60 with acute or convalescent COVID-19. The V and J genes are TRBV18 and TRBJ1-5; 8 central nucleotides agree with TRBD1. The nucleotides read TGTGCCAGCTCACCACTATCAGGACAGGGAGATCAGCCCCAGCATTTT. The translation is CASSPLSGQGDQPQHF.